Sequencing of this TCR beta chain was carried out in a study of T cells in Graves' hyperthyroidism and ophthalmopathy. Researchers took RNA transcripts and amplified the TCR beta CDR3 regions from them. HTBI primers were the set used in a first-round RT-PCR of the TCR CDR3. TCRdb used MiXCR to reprocess the multiplex PCR reads, holding one entry per CDR3 protein. The data contain about 560,000 distinct CDR3 sequences, 12% to 15% of them seen just once; the ten biggest clones take up approximately 15%. The CDR3 has 11 amino acids. Germline CDR1 reads SQVTM; CDR2 reads ANQGSEA. The V and J ends lost 6 bases and 3 bases respectively, with 9 bases between them.

The rearrangement links TRBV29-1 to TRBJ2-7; tentatively, D is TRBD1 or TRBD2 (5 bases each). The TCR sequence derives from a woman between 40 and 50 years old with Graves' hyperthyroidism. The source material was blood. The CDR3 region has the DNA TGCAGCGTCGGGGCCAACTACGAGCAGTACTTC. Protein: CSVGANYEQYF.